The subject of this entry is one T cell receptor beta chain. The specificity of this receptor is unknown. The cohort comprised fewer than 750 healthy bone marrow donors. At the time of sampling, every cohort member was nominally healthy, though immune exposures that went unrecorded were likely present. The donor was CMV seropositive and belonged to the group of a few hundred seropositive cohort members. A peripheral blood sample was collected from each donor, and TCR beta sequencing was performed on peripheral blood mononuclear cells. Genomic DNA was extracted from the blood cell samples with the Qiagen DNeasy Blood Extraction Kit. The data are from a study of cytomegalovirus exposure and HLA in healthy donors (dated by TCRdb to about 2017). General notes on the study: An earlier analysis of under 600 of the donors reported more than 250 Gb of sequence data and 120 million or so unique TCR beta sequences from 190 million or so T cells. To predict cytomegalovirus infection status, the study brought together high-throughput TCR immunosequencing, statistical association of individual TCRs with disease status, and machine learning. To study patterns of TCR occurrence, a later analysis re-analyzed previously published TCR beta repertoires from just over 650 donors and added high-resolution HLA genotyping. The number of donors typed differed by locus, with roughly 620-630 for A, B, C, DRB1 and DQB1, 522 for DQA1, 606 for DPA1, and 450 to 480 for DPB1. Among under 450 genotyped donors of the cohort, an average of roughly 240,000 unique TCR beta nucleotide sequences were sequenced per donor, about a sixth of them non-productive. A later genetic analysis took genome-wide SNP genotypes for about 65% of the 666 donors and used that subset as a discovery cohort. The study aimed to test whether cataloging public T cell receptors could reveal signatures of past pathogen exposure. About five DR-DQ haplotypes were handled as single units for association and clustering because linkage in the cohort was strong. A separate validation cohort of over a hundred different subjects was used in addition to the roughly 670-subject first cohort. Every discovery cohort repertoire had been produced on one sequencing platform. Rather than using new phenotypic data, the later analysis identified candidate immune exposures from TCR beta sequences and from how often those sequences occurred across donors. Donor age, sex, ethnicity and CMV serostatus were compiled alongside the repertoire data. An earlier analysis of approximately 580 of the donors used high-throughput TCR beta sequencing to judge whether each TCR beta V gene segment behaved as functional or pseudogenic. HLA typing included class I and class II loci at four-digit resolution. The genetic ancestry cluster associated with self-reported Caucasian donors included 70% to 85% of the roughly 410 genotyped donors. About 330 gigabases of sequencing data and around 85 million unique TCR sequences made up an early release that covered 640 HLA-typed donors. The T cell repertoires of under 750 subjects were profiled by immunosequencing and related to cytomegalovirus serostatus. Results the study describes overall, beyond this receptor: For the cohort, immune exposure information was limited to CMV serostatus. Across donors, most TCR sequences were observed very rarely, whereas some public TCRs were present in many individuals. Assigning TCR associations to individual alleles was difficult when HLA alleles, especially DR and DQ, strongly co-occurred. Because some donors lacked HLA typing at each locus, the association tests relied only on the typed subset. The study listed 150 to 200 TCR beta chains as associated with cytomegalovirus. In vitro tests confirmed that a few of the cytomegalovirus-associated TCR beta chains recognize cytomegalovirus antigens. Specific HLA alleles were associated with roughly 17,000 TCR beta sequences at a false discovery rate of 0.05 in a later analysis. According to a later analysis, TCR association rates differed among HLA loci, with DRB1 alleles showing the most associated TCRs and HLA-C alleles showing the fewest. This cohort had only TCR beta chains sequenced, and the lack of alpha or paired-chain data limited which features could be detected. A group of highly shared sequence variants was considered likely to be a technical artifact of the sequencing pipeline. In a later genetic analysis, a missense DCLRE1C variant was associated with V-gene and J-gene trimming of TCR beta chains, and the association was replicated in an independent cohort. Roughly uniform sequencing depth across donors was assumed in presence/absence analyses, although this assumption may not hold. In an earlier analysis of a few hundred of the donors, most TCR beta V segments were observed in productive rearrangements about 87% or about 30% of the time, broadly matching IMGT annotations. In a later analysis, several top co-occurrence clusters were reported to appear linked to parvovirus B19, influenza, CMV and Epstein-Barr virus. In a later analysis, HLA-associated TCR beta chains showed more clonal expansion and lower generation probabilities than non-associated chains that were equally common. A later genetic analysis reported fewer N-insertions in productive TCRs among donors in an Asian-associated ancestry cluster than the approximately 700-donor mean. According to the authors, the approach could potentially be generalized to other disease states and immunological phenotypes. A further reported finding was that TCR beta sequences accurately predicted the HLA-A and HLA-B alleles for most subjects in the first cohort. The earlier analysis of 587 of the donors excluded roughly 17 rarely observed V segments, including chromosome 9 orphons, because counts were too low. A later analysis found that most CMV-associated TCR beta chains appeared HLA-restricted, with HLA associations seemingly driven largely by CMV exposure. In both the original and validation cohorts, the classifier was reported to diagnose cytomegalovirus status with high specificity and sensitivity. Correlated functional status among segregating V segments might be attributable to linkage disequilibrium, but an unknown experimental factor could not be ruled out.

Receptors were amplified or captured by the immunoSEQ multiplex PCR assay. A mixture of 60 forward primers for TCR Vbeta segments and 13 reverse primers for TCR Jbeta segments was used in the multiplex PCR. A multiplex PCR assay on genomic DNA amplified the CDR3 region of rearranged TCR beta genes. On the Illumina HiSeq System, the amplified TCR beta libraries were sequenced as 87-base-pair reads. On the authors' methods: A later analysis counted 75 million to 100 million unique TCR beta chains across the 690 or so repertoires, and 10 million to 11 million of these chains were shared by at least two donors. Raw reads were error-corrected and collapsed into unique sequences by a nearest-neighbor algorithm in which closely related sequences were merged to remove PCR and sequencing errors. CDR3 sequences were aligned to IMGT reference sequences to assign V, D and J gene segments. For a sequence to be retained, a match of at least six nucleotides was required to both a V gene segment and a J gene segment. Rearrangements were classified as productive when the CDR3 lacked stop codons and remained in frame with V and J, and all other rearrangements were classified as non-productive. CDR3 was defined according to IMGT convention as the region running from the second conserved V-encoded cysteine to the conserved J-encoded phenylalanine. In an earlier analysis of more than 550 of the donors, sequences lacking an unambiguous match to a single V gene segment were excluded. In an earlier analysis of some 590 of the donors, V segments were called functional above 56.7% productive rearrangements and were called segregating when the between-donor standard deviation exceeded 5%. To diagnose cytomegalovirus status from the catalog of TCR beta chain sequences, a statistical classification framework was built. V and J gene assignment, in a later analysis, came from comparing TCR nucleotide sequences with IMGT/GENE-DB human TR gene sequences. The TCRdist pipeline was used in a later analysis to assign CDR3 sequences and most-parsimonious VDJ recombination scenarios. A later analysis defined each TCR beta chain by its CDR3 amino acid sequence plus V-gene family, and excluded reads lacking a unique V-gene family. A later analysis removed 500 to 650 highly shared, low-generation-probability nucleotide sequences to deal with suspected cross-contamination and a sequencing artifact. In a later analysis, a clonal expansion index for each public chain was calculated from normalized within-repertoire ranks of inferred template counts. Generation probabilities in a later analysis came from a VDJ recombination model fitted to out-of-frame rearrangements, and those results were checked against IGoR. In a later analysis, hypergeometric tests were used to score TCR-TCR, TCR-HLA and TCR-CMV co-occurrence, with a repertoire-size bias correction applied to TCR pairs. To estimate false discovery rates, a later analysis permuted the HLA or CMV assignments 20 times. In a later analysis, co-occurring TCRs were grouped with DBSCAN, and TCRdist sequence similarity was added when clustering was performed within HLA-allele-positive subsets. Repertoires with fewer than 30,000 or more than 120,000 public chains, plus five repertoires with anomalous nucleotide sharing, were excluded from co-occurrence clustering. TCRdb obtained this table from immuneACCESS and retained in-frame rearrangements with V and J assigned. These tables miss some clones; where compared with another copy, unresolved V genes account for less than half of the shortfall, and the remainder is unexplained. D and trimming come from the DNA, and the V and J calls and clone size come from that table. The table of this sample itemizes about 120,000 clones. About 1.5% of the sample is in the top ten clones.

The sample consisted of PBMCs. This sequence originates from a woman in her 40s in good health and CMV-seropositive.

The CDR3 region has the sequence CASSQGTALNEKLFF. The sequenced DNA is TGCGCCAGCAGCCAAGGCACAGCTCTTAATGAAAAACTGTTTTTT. Recombination joined TRBV4-3 with TRBJ1-4; no confident D gene assignment can be made. The CDR3 covers 15 residues, taking in both the cysteine and the phenylalanine. Only the CDR3 DNA stays, 45 bases, in frame from base 1. CDR1 LGHNA and CDR2 YSLEER are derived from the germline V gene. Relative to germline, V is 1 base shorter and J is 4 bases shorter, with 10 bases between their ends.